This T cell receptor beta chain was recovered during a study of cytomegalovirus exposure and HLA in healthy donors. General study findings and limits: In a later analysis, most CMV-associated TCR beta chains appeared HLA-restricted.

The PCR made use of 60 Vbeta and 13 Jbeta primers. Measured with immunoSEQ multiplex PCR; TCRdb has only the in-frame clones, and not every one. The sample holds around 100,000 clones; less than 80% are singletons and the top ten take approximately 3.8%. This clone was counted only a few times. Antigen: not known. Between the trimmed V and J ends, which lost 1 base and 4 bases, there was a span of 10 bases. The length of the CDR3 is 15 residues. The V gene's germline CDR1 is MNHEY and CDR2 SMNVEV (reference sequence). The sequenced material came from PBMCs. This receptor was taken from a young man in good health and CMV-seropositive. The J gene is TRBJ2-2, the V gene TRBV27, with D possibly TRBD1 on 6 matching bases. The CDR3 sequence: CASSLLPGVTGELFF. The DNA of the CDR3 is TGTGCCAGCAGTTTATTACCAGGGGTCACCGGGGAGCTGTTTTTT.